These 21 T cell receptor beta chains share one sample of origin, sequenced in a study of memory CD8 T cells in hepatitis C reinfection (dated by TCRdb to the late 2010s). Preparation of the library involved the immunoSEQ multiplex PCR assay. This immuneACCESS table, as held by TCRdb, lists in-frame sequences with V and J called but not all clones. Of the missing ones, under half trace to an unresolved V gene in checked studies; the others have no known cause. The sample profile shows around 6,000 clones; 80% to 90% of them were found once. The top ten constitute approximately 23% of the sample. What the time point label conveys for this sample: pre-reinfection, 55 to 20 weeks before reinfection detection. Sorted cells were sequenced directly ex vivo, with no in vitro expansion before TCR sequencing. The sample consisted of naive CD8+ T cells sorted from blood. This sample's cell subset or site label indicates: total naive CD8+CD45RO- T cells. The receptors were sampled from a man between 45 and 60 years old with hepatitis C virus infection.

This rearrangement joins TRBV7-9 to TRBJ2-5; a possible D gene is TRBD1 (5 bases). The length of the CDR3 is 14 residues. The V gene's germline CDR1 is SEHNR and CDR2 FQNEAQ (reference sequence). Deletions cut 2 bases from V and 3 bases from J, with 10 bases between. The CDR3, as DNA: TGTGCCAGCAGCTTAAAGGACATCGAAGAGACCCAGTACTTC. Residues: CASSLKDIEETQYF. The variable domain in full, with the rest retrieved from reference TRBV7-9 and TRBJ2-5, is DTGVSQNPRHKITKRGQNVTFRCDPISEHNRLYWYRQTLGQGPEFLTYFQNEAQLEKSRLLSDRFSAERPKGSFSTLEIQRTEQGDSAMYLCASSLKDIEETQYFGPGTRLLVL.

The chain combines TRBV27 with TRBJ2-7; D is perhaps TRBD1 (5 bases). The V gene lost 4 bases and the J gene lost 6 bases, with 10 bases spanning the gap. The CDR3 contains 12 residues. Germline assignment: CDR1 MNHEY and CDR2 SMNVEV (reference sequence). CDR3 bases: TGTGCCAGCAGTTACCCAGGGTCCGAGCAGTACTTC. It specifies CASSYPGSEQYF.

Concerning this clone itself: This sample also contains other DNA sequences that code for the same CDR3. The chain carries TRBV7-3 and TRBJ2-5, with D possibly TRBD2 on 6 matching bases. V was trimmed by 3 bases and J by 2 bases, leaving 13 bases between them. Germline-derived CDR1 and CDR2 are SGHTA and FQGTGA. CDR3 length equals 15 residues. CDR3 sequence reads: CASSLGGSDQETQYF. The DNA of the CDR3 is TGTGCCAGCAGCTTGGGGGGATCGGATCAAGAGACCCAGTACTTC. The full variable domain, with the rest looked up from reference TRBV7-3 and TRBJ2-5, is GAGVSQTPSNKVTEKGKYVELRCDPISGHTALYWYRQSLGQGPEFLIYFQGTGAADDSGLPNDRFFAVRPEGSVSTLKIQRTERGDSAVYLCASSLGGSDQETQYFGPGTRLLVL.

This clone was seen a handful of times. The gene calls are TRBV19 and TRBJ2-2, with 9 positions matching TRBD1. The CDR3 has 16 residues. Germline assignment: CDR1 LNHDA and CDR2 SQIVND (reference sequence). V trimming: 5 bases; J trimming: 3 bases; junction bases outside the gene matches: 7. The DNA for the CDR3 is TGTGCCAGTAGTCTAGGGACAGGGTTTTACACCGGGGAGCTGTTTTTT. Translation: CASSLGTGFYTGELFF. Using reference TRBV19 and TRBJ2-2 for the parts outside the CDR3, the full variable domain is DGGITQSPKYLFRKEGQNVTLSCEQNLNHDAMYWYRQDPGQGLRLIYYSQIVNDFQKGDIAEGYSVSREKKESFPLTVTSAQKNPTAFYLCASSLGTGFYTGELFFGEGSRLTVL.

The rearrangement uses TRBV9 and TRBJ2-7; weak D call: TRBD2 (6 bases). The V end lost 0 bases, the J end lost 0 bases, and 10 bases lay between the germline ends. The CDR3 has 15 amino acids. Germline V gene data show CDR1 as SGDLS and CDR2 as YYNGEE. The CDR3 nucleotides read TGTGCCAGCAGCGTAGGGAGCGGGCGCTCCTACGAGCAGTACTTC. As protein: CASSVGSGRSYEQYF.

CDR3 sequence: CASSQTAPRGEDWQFF. The CDR3 nucleotides read TGTGCCAGCAGCCAGACGGCCCCACGGGGGGAAGATTGGCAGTTCTTC. The V gene is TRBV4-2, the J gene TRBJ2-1; 7 bases agree with TRBD2. The germline CDR1 and CDR2 sequences are LGHNA and YNFKEQ. This CDR3 is 16 amino acids long. Germline trimming cut 3 bases from V and 12 bases from J; bases unmatched to any gene: 17.

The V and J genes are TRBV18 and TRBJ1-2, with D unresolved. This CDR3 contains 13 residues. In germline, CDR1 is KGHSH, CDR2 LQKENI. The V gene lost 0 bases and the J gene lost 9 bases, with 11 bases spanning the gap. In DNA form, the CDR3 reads TGTGCCAGCTCACCACCGTATAGCGAACGCTACACCTTC. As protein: CASSPPYSERYTF.

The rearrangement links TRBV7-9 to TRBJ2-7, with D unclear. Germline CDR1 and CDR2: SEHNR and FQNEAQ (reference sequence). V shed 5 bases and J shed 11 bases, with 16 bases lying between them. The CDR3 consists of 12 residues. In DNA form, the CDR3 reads TGTGCCAGCAGCCCCGGCCTGCACCAGGAGTACTTC. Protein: CASSPGLHQEYF.

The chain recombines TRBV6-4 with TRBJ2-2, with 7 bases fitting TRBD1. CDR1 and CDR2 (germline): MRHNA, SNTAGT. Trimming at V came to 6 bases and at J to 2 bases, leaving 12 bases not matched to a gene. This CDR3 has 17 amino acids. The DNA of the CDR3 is TGTGCCAGCAGCAAGGGACAGTCCCAATTAAACACCGGGGAGCTGTTTTTT. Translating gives CASSKGQSQLNTGELFF.

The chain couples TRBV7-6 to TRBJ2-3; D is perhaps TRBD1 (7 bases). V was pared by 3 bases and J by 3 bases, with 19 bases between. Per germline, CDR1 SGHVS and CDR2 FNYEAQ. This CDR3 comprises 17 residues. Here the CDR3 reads CASSLAPGARGTDTQYF. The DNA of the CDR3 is TGTGCCAGCAGCTTGGCCCCGGGGGCCAGGGGGACAGATACGCAGTATTTT. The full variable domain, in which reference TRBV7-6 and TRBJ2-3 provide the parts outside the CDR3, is GAGVSQSPRYKVTKRGQDVALRCDPISGHVSLYWYRQALGQGPEFLTYFNYEAQQDKSGLPNDRFSAERPEGSISTLTIQRTEQRDSAMYRCASSLAPGARGTDTQYFGPGTRLTVL.

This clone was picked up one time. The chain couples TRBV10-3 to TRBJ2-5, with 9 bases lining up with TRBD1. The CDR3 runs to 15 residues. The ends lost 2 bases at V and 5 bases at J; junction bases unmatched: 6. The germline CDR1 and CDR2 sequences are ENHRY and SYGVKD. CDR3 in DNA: TGTGCCATCAGTGAGCCGGGACAGGGCGGGGAGACCCAGTACTTC. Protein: CAISEPGQGGETQYF.

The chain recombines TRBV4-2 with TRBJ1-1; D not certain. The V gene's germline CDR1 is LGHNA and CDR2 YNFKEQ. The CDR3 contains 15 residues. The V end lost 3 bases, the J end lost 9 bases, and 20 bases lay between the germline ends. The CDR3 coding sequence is TGTGCCAGCAGCCAGGAACTACAAGGGTCGGGGAAAGCTTTCTTT. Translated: CASSQELQGSGKAFF.

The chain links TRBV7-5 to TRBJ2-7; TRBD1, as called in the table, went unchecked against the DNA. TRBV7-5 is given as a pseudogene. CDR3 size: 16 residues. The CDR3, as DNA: TGTGTCAGAAGCTTAAAGGACAGGAGGAGCTCCTACGAGCAGTACTTC. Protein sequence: CVRSLKDRRSSYEQYF.

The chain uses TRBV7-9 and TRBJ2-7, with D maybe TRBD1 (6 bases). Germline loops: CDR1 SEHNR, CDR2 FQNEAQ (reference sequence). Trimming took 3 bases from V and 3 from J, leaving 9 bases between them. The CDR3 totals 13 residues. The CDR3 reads CASSFEDSYEQYF. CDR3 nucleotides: TGTGCCAGCAGCTTCGAGGACAGCTACGAGCAGTACTTC.

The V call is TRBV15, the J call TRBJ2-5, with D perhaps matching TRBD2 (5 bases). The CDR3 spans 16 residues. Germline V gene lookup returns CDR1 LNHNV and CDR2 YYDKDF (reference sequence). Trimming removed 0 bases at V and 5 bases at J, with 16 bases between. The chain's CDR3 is CATSRDGVHNGETQYF. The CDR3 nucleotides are TGTGCCACCAGCAGAGACGGGGTGCACAACGGGGAGACCCAGTACTTC.

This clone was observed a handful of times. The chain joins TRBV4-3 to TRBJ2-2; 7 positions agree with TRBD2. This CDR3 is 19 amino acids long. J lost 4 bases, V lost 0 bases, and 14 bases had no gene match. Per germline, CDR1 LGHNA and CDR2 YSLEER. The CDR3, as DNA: TGCGCCAGCAGCCAAGATTTAAACGGGGCGGGAGCGGGCACCGGGGAGCTGTTTTTT. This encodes CASSQDLNGAGAGTGELFF.

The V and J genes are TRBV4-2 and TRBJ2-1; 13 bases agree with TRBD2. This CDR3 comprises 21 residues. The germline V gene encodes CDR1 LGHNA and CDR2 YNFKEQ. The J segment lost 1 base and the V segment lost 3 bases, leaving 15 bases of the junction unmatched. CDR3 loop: CASSQDPGGLAGRWSYNEQFF. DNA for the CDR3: TGTGCCAGCAGCCAGGACCCTGGGGGACTAGCGGGGAGGTGGTCCTACAATGAGCAGTTCTTC.

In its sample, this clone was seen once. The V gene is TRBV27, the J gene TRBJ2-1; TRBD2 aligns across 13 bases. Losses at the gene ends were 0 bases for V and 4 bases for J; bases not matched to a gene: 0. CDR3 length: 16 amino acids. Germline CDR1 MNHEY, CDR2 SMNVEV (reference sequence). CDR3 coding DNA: TGTGCCAGCAGTTTATCACTAGCGGGGGGGTACAATGAGCAGTTCTTC. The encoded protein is CASSLSLAGGYNEQFF.

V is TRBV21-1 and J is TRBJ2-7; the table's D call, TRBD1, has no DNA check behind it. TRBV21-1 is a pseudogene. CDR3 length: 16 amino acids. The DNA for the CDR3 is TGTGCCAGCAGCAAGAGGCCCAGGGCCGTCTCCTACGAGCAGTACTTC. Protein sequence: CASSKRPRAVSYEQYF.

The CDR3 region is CASSSPGHDYEQYF. The CDR3 DNA reads as TGTGCCAGCTCATCCCCGGGACACGACTACGAGCAGTACTTC. This sequence joins TRBV18 and TRBJ2-7, with a tentative D call TRBD1 (6 bases). This CDR3 region has 14 residues. V was cut by 5 bases and J by 3 bases, with 14 bases left in between. Germline V CDR1 and CDR2: KGHSH, LQKENI.

CDR3 coding DNA: TGCGCCAGCAGCCAAGATCCGGGAGGAACCTACGAGCAGTACTTC. Residues: CASSQDPGGTYEQYF. The chain is built from TRBV4-3 and TRBJ2-7, with TRBD2 matching 7 bases. J was trimmed by 2 bases and V by 0 bases; bases with no gene match: 4. The CDR3 runs 15 residues. Germline CDR1 is LGHNA and CDR2 is YSLEER.